This T cell receptor (beta chain) was captured in a study of control samples from healthy donors and cancer patients. Sequenced by immunoSEQ multiplex PCR; TCRdb stores in-frame clones only, minus some. Of around 120,000 clones in the sample, less than 95% were seen once. The CDR3 totals 13 residues. Germline assignment: CDR1 SQVTM and CDR2 ANQGSEA. V was pared by 6 bases and J by 8 bases, with 12 bases of the junction left unmatched. The gene calls are TRBV29-1 and TRBJ1-2, with 7 positions matching TRBD1. What was sequenced was blood. This clonotype originated in a man aged 25 to 45 in good health. CDR3 residues: CSVGDSEVGGYTF. The CDR3 DNA reads as TGCAGCGTGGGGGACAGCGAAGTGGGAGGCTACACCTTC.